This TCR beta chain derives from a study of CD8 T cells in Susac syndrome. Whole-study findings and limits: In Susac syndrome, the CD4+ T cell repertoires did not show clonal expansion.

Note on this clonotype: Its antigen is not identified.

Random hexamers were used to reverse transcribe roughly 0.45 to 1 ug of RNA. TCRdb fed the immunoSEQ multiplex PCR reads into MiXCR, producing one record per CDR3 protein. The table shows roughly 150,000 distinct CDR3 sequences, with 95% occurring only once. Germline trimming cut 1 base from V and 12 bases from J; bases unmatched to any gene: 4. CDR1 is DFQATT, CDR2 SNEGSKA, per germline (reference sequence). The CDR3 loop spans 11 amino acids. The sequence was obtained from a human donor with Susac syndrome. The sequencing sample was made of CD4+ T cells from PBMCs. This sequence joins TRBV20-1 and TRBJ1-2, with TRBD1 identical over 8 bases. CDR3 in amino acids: CSARGQGIDTF. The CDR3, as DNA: TGCAGTGCTAGAGGACAGGGGATCGACACCTTC.